This T cell receptor (beta chain) is drawn from a study of regulatory T cells in long-lasting Graves disease. Study-level points and caveats: Accuracy was possibly reduced by small sample size. Preferential use of TRBV28, TRBJ1-2 and TRBJ2-5 was seen in persistent disease.

Sample time point: newly diagnosed GD, antithyroid drugs for less than 3 months. With RNA extracted from PBMCs as input, the TCR library was made. This clonotype was recorded many times. Its antigen is not identified. Construction of TCR beta libraries relied on iRepertoire HTBI primers and on Arm-PCR targeting CDR3 regions. TCRdb re-derived calls from the multiplex PCR reads in MiXCR, one entry per CDR3 protein. Here the sample spans approximately 490,000 distinct CDR3 sequences, around 15% being singletons. From germline, CDR1 is MDHEN and CDR2 SYDVKM. This CDR3 comprises 15 residues. The junction had 9 bases not matched to a gene; V was cut back by 2 bases and J by 6 bases. This sample also appeared in a second study, on T cells in Graves' hyperthyroidism and ophthalmopathy. In that study: A set of HTBI primers served as the primers for a first-round RT-PCR of the TCR CDR3.

Here the sequenced sample was peripheral blood mononuclear cells (PBMCs), taken at new diagnosis, from a patient treated with antithyroid drugs. The chain employs TRBV28 and TRBJ2-7; 8 bases agree with TRBD2. The receptor was isolated from a man in his forties with Graves disease. The CDR3 protein is CASSLTTSGRGEQYF. DNA for the CDR3: TGTGCCAGCAGTTTAACTACAAGCGGGAGAGGCGAGCAGTACTTC.